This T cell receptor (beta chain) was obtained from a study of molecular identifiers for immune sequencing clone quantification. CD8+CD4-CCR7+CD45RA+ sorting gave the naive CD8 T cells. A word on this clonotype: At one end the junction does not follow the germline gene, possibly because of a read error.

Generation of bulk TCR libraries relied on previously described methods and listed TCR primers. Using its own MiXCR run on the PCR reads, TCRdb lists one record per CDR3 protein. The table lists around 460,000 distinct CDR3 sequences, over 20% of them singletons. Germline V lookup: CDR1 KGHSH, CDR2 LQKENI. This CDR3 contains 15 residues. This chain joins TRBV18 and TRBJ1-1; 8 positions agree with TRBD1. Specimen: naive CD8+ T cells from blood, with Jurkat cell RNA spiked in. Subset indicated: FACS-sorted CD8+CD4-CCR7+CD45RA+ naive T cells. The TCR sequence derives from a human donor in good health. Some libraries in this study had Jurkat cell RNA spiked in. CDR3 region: CASVMSGGTNTDAFF. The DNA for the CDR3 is TGTGCCAGCGTGATGTCAGGGGGCACGAACACTGACGCTTTCTTT.